This T cell receptor beta chain was profiled in a study of T cell responses to AZD1222 COVID-19 vaccine. Assay used: immunoSEQ multiplex PCR; TCRdb lists only in-frame clones, some missing. The table lists under 150,000 clones, about nine tenths of them singletons. This clone was recorded once. Its antigen is still unknown. The germline V gene encodes CDR1 MNHEY and CDR2 SMNVEV (reference sequence). V shed 2 bases and J 4 bases; nucleotides not matched to a gene: 1. This CDR3 comprises 14 residues. Study findings and constraints: Donors in the cohort were predominantly white British and more often female, and clonal diversity was possibly underestimated. Spike-spanning, vaccine-associated CD4 TCRs were dominant at 160-218 and 743-854.

Pooling covered second doses at about 4 or about 12 weeks. This TCR was recovered from an adult who received the AZD1222 COVID-19 vaccine. The material was peripheral blood, obtained 28 days after the second AZD1222 dose. The chain couples TRBV27 to TRBJ1-1, with 10 nucleotides matching TRBD1. The CDR3 nucleotides are TGTGCCAGCAGTTTAGGACAGGGGGGCACTGAAGCTTTCTTT. Amino acid sequence: CASSLGQGGTEAFF.